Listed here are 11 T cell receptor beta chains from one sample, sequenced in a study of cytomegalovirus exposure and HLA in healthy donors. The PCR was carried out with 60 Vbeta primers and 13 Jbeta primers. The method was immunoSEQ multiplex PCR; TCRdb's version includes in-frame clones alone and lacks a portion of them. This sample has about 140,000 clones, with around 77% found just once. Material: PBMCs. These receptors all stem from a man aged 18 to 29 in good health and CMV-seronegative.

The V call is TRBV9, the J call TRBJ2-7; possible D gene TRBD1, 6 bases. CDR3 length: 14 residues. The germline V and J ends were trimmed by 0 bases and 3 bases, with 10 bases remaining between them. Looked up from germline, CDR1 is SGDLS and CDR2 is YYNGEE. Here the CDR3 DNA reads TGTGCCAGCAGCGTAGGTTACAGGGACTACGAGCAGTACTTC. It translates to CASSVGYRDYEQYF.

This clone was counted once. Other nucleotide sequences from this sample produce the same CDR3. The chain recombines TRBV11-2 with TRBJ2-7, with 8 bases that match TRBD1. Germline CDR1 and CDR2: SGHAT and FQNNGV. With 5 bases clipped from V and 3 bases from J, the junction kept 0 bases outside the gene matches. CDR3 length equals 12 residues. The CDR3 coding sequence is TGTGCCAGCAGCACAGGGGGCTACGAGCAGTACTTC. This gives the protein CASSTGGYEQYF.

DNA for the CDR3: TGTGCCAGCAGCTTGGGGGGCAGGGGGGATCAGCCCCAGCATTTT. Its translation is CASSLGGRGDQPQHF. The V and J genes are TRBV5-4 and TRBJ1-5; 7 bases fit TRBD1. There are 15 residues in the CDR3. V lost 0 bases to trimming and J lost 5 bases; unmatched junction nucleotides: 5. Germline V gene sequence: CDR1 SGHNT, CDR2 YYREEE (reference sequence).

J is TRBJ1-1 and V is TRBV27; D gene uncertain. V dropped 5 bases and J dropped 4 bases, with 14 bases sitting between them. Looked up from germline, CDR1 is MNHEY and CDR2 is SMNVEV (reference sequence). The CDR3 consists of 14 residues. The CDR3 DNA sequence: TGTGCCAGCAGTGTCCGTAAGGAGGGCACTGAAGCTTTCTTT. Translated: CASSVRKEGTEAFF.

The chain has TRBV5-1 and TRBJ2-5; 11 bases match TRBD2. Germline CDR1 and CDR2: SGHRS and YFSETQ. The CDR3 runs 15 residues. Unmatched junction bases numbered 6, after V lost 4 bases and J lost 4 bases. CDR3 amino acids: CASSPSLAGGETQYF. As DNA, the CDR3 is TGCGCCAGCAGCCCCTCTCTAGCGGGAGGAGAGACCCAGTACTTC.

The CDR3 coding sequence is TGTGCCAGCAGCGTACAGGGTAACTGGATGGATCAGCCCCAGCATTTT. Residues: CASSVQGNWMDQPQHF. The chain combines TRBV4-2 with TRBJ1-5; D might be TRBD1 (6 bases). Trimming cost V 5 bases and J 5 bases, with 19 bases left between them. Germline CDR1 is LGHNA and CDR2 is YNFKEQ. The CDR3 is 16 residues long.

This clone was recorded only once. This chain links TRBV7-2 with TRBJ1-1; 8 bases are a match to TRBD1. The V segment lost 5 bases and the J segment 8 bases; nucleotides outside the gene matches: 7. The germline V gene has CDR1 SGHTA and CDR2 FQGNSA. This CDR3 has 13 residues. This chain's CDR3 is CASSLLRTGEAFF. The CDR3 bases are TGTGCCAGCAGCCTACTTCGGACAGGGGAAGCTTTCTTT.

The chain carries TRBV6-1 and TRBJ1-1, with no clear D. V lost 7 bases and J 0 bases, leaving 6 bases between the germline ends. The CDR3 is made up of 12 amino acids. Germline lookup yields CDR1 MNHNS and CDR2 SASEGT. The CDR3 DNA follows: TGTGCCAGCAATCCCTTGAACACTGAAGCTTTCTTT. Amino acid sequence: CASNPLNTEAFF.

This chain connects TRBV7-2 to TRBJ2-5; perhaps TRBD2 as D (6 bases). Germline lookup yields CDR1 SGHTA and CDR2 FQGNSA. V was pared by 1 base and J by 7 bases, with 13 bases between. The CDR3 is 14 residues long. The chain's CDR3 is CASSLGGGLTTQYF. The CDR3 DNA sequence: TGTGCCAGCAGCTTAGGCGGAGGGTTGACGACCCAGTACTTC.

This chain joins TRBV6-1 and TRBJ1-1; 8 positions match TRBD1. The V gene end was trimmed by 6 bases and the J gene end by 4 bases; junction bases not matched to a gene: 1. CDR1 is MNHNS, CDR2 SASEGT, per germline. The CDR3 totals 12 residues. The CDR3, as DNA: TGTGCCAGCAGGGGACAGGCCACTGAAGCTTTCTTT. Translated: CASRGQATEAFF.

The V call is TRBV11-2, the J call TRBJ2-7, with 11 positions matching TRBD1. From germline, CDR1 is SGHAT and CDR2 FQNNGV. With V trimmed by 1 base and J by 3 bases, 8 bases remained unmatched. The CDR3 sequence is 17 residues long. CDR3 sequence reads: CASSLGLWDRGNYEQYF. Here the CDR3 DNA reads TGTGCCAGCAGCTTAGGATTATGGGACAGGGGGAACTACGAGCAGTACTTC.